The 5 T cell receptor beta chains below all came from one sample that was sequenced in a study of blood T cell repertoires in COVID-19. Profiling relied on immunoSEQ multiplex PCR, and the TCRdb table lists in-frame clones only, not all of them. The sample has 400,000 to 550,000 clones, around 89% seen once. The sample consisted of peripheral blood. These receptors were obtained from a woman in her twenties or thirties with acute or convalescent COVID-19.

V is TRBV5-3 and J is TRBJ2-3; 10 nucleotides agree with TRBD2. TRBV5-3 qualifies as an ORF whose function is uncertain. CDR3 length: 17 amino acids. V was clipped by 0 bases and J by 5 bases; unmatched bases: 9. The CDR3: CARSLEISGGPGDTQYF. CDR3 DNA sequence: TGTGCCAGAAGCTTGGAGATTAGCGGGGGGCCCGGAGATACGCAGTATTTT.

The chain links TRBV6-5 to TRBJ1-4; maybe TRBD1 (6 bases). Germline-derived CDR1 and CDR2 are MNHEY and SVGAGI. CDR3 length: 15 residues. V was cut by 10 bases and J by 0 bases, with 15 bases left in between. The CDR3 nucleotides are TGTGCCACCGCTCGAGGGGGGGCAACTAATGAAAAACTGTTTTTT. This codes for CATARGGATNEKLFF.

In the case of this clone: The same CDR3 is also encoded by other DNA sequences in this sample. This chain links TRBV18 with TRBJ1-2; 9 bases align to TRBD1. V lost 3 bases to trimming and J lost 5 bases; unmatched junction nucleotides: 1. Germline V CDR1 and CDR2: KGHSH, LQKENI. The CDR3 contains 13 residues. DNA of the CDR3: TGTGCCAGCTCACCTGACAGGGGGTATGGCTACACCTTC. It translates to CASSPDRGYGYTF.

The J gene is TRBJ2-1, the V gene TRBV6-1; 8 bases fit TRBD2. V was pared by 1 base and J by 13 bases, with 9 bases of the junction left unmatched. CDR3 size: 14 residues. CDR1 and CDR2 (germline): MNHNS, SASEGT. The CDR3 sequence is CASSEGRRGAHQFF. The CDR3 DNA sequence: TGTGCCAGCAGTGAAGGGAGGCGGGGGGCCCATCAGTTCTTC.

V gene TRBV7-9 combines with J gene TRBJ1-2; D is possibly TRBD1 (6 bases). The V gene's germline CDR1 is SEHNR and CDR2 FQNEAQ (reference sequence). Trimming cost V 2 bases and J 6 bases, with 19 bases left between them. CDR3 length: 16 amino acids. CDR3 in amino acids: CASSLSTGSKKNGYTF. DNA of the CDR3: TGTGCCAGCAGCTTATCTACAGGGAGTAAGAAGAATGGCTACACCTTC.